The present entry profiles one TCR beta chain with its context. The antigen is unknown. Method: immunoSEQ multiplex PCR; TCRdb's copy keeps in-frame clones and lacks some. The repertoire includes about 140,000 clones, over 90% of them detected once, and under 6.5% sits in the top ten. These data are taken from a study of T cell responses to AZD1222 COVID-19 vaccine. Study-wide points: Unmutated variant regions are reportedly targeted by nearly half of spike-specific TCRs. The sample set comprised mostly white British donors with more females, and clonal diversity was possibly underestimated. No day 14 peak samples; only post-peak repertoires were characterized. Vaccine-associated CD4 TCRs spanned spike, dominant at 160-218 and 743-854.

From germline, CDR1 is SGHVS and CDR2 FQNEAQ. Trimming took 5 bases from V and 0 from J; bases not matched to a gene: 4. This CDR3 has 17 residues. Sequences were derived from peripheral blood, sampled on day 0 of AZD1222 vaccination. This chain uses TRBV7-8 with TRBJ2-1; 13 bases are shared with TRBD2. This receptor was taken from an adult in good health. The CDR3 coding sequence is TGTGCCAGCAGCCCGGGACTAGCGGGGCTCTCCTACAATGAGCAGTTCTTC. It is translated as CASSPGLAGLSYNEQFF.